These T cell receptor beta chains were read from a single sample in a study of T cell responses to AZD1222 COVID-19 vaccine. The protocol was immunoSEQ multiplex PCR, while the TCRdb copy is restricted to in-frame clones and leaves out a portion. The sample contains more than 80,000 clones, approximately 90% of which appear only once. This specimen was peripheral blood, taken 28 days after the second AZD1222 dose. The source of these receptors is an adult who received the AZD1222 COVID-19 vaccine. Each CDR3 is given with its conserved first and last residue. Fields, in order: V gene, J gene, clone size, D gene, CDR3 protein, CDR3 DNA. The D gene is left open where the match is weak. Clone size is shown for a subset of rows, as once, few, many or a class of expanded clone.

v_call: TRBV6-4; j_call: TRBJ1-5; clone_size: few; d_call: TRBD1; cdr3_aa: CASSELDRGRNQPQHF; cdr3_nt: TGTGCCAGCAGTGAGTTAGACAGGGGGCGAAATCAGCCCCAGCATTTT
v_call: TRBV7-9; j_call: TRBJ1-4; clone_size: -; d_call: -; cdr3_aa: CASSPPGGRVGTNEKLFF; cdr3_nt: TGTGCCAGCAGCCCCCCGGGGGGCAGGGTGGGAACTAATGAAAAACTGTTTTTT
v_call: TRBV19; j_call: TRBJ1-5; clone_size: -; d_call: TRBD1; cdr3_aa: CASSGGVDRGLNQPQHF; cdr3_nt: TGTGCCAGTAGTGGGGGGGTGGACAGGGGACTAAATCAGCCCCAGCATTTT
v_call: TRBV6-1; j_call: TRBJ2-7; clone_size: once; d_call: TRBD1; cdr3_aa: CASSEDRGLPYEQYF; cdr3_nt: TGTGCCAGCAGTGAGGACAGGGGGCTTCCCTACGAGCAGTACTTC
v_call: TRBV30; j_call: TRBJ1-3; clone_size: -; d_call: -; cdr3_aa: CAWRHFSGNTIYF; cdr3_nt: TGTGCCTGGCGCCACTTCTCTGGAAACACCATATATTTT
v_call: TRBV28; j_call: TRBJ2-1; clone_size: once; d_call: -; cdr3_aa: CASSLSASGYNEQFF; cdr3_nt: TGTGCCAGCAGTTTATCAGCCTCCGGGTACAATGAGCAGTTCTTC
v_call: TRBV5-1; j_call: TRBJ1-4; clone_size: -; d_call: -; cdr3_aa: CASSPRGVMSEKLFF; cdr3_nt: TGCGCCAGCAGCCCAAGGGGGGTTATGAGTGAAAAACTGTTTTTT
v_call: TRBV30; j_call: TRBJ1-6; clone_size: -; d_call: TRBD1; cdr3_aa: CAWSGGTGINSPLHF; cdr3_nt: TGTGCCTGGAGTGGTGGGACAGGAATTAATTCACCCCTCCACTTT
v_call: TRBV19; j_call: TRBJ2-2; clone_size: -; d_call: TRBD2; cdr3_aa: CASSIGGTTNTGELFF; cdr3_nt: TGTGCCAGTAGTATCGGTGGGACTACGAACACCGGGGAGCTGTTTTTT
v_call: TRBV15; j_call: TRBJ2-3; clone_size: -; d_call: TRBD2; cdr3_aa: CATSGWGGETADTQYF; cdr3_nt: TGTGCCACCAGCGGGTGGGGGGGTGAGACGGCAGATACGCAGTATTTT
v_call: TRBV6-5; j_call: TRBJ2-3; clone_size: -; d_call: TRBD1; cdr3_aa: CASSQDRAYTDTQYF; cdr3_nt: TGTGCCAGCAGCCAGGACAGGGCGTACACAGATACGCAGTATTTT
v_call: TRBV7-9; j_call: TRBJ2-5; clone_size: -; d_call: TRBD2; cdr3_aa: CASSMTSPGETQYF; cdr3_nt: TGTGCCAGCAGCATGACTAGCCCGGGAGAGACCCAGTACTTC
v_call: TRBV19; j_call: TRBJ1-4; clone_size: -; d_call: -; cdr3_aa: CASSPREATNEKLFF; cdr3_nt: TGTGCCAGTAGTCCCCGGGAGGCAACTAATGAAAAACTGTTTTTT
v_call: TRBV7-2; j_call: TRBJ1-5; clone_size: -; d_call: TRBD1; cdr3_aa: CASSLAFDRGQPQHF; cdr3_nt: TGTGCCAGCAGCTTAGCTTTTGACAGGGGACAGCCCCAGCATTTT
v_call: TRBV11-3; j_call: TRBJ2-5; clone_size: -; d_call: -; cdr3_aa: CASSFGGEEETQYF; cdr3_nt: TGTGCCAGCAGCTTTGGAGGCGAGGAGGAGACCCAGTACTTC
v_call: TRBV28; j_call: TRBJ1-4; clone_size: -; d_call: -; cdr3_aa: CASSTWTAATNEKLFF; cdr3_nt: TGTGCCAGCAGTACTTGGACAGCCGCAACTAATGAAAAACTGTTTTTT
v_call: TRBV7-9; j_call: TRBJ1-1; clone_size: -; d_call: -; cdr3_aa: CASSSDWDTEAFF; cdr3_nt: TGTGCCAGCAGCTCGGACTGGGACACTGAAGCTTTCTTT
v_call: TRBV5-4; j_call: TRBJ2-3; clone_size: -; d_call: -; cdr3_aa: CASSLLELDTQYF; cdr3_nt: TGTGCCAGCAGCCTACTAGAACTGGATACGCAGTATTTT
v_call: TRBV28; j_call: TRBJ1-2; clone_size: -; d_call: -; cdr3_aa: CASSLTLNYGYTF; cdr3_nt: TGTGCCAGCAGTTTAACACTTAACTATGGCTACACCTTC
v_call: TRBV6-2/TRBV6-3; j_call: TRBJ2-2; clone_size: few; d_call: TRBD1; cdr3_aa: CASSYTMGQANTGELFF; cdr3_nt: TGTGCCAGCAGTTACACAATGGGACAGGCGAACACCGGGGAGCTGTTTTTT
v_call: TRBV10-2; j_call: TRBJ1-1; clone_size: -; d_call: TRBD1; cdr3_aa: CASSRTGGGTEAFF; cdr3_nt: TGCGCCAGCAGTAGGACAGGGGGAGGCACTGAAGCTTTCTTT
v_call: TRBV6-1; j_call: TRBJ1-3; clone_size: -; d_call: -; cdr3_aa: CASSESYGGGNTIYF; cdr3_nt: TGTGCCAGCAGTGAGAGTTATGGGGGCGGAAACACCATATATTTT
v_call: TRBV6-2/TRBV6-3; j_call: TRBJ1-5; clone_size: few; d_call: -; cdr3_aa: CASSYWGNSNQPQHF; cdr3_nt: TGTGCCAGCAGTTACTGGGGGAATAGCAATCAGCCCCAGCATTTT
v_call: TRBV10-3; j_call: TRBJ2-1; clone_size: -; d_call: TRBD1; cdr3_aa: CAIRAGTGVNEQFF; cdr3_nt: TGTGCCATCAGAGCCGGGACAGGGGTCAATGAGCAGTTCTTC
v_call: TRBV7-8; j_call: TRBJ2-1; clone_size: -; d_call: TRBD1; cdr3_aa: CASSLEGQGPNEQFF; cdr3_nt: TGTGCCAGCAGCTTGGAGGGACAGGGTCCCAATGAGCAGTTCTTC
v_call: TRBV5-4; j_call: TRBJ1-4; clone_size: -; d_call: TRBD1; cdr3_aa: CASRTDRGNEKLFF; cdr3_nt: TGTGCCAGCAGAACTGACAGGGGTAATGAAAAACTGTTTTTT
v_call: TRBV27; j_call: TRBJ1-2; clone_size: -; d_call: -; cdr3_aa: CASSFEGAGGYTF; cdr3_nt: TGTGCCAGCAGTTTTGAGGGCGCGGGTGGCTACACCTTC
v_call: TRBV5-1; j_call: TRBJ2-7; clone_size: -; d_call: -; cdr3_aa: CASSLDGRSYEQYF; cdr3_nt: TGCGCCAGCAGCTTGGATGGCCGGTCCTACGAGCAGTACTTC
v_call: TRBV6-1; j_call: TRBJ2-1; clone_size: -; d_call: TRBD2; cdr3_aa: CASSEQLAGWMDGYNEQFF; cdr3_nt: TGTGCCAGCAGTGAACAGCTAGCGGGGTGGATGGATGGGTACAATGAGCAGTTCTTC
v_call: TRBV7-9; j_call: TRBJ1-4; clone_size: -; d_call: -; cdr3_aa: CASSLTATNEKLFF; cdr3_nt: TGTGCCAGCAGCTTGACGGCAACTAATGAAAAACTGTTTTTT
v_call: TRBV3-1/TRBV3-2; j_call: TRBJ1-2; clone_size: -; d_call: -; cdr3_aa: CATTSSFANYGYTF; cdr3_nt: TGTGCCACCACTTCGTCTTTCGCTAACTATGGCTACACCTTC
v_call: TRBV7-2; j_call: TRBJ1-6; clone_size: once; d_call: TRBD1; cdr3_aa: CASSPGTGENSPLHF; cdr3_nt: TGTGCCAGCAGCCCAGGGACAGGGGAGAATTCACCCCTCCACTTT
v_call: TRBV12-3/TRBV12-4; j_call: TRBJ1-5; clone_size: -; d_call: -; cdr3_aa: CASSLGGDQPQHF; cdr3_nt: TGTGCCAGCAGTTTGGGGGGGGATCAGCCCCAGCATTTT
v_call: TRBV24-1; j_call: TRBJ2-1; clone_size: -; d_call: TRBD2; cdr3_aa: CATSGGGAGEQFF; cdr3_nt: TGTGCCACCAGTGGCGGGGGGGCCGGAGAGCAGTTCTTC
v_call: TRBV9; j_call: TRBJ1-1; clone_size: -; d_call: -; cdr3_aa: CASSSQVFPAEAFF; cdr3_nt: TGTGCCAGCAGCTCCCAGGTGTTCCCGGCTGAAGCTTTCTTT
v_call: TRBV18; j_call: TRBJ1-1; clone_size: once; d_call: TRBD1; cdr3_aa: CASSPKTGGLTEAFF; cdr3_nt: TGTGCCAGCTCACCCAAGACAGGGGGCTTGACTGAAGCTTTCTTT
v_call: TRBV12-3/TRBV12-4; j_call: TRBJ1-2; clone_size: -; d_call: -; cdr3_aa: CASSLTEGYGYTF; cdr3_nt: TGTGCCAGCAGTTTGACAGAGGGCTATGGCTACACCTTC
v_call: TRBV7-9; j_call: TRBJ2-1; clone_size: -; d_call: -; cdr3_aa: CASSLVGNEQFF; cdr3_nt: TGTGCCAGCAGCTTAGTAGGGAATGAGCAGTTCTTC
v_call: TRBV28; j_call: TRBJ1-2; clone_size: -; d_call: -; cdr3_aa: CASSLSGAGNYGYTF; cdr3_nt: TGTGCCAGCAGTTTGTCGGGGGCGGGAAACTATGGCTACACCTTC
v_call: TRBV4-3; j_call: TRBJ1-3; clone_size: -; d_call: -; cdr3_aa: CASSQVPPDGYNGNTIYF; cdr3_nt: TGCGCCAGCAGCCAAGTCCCCCCTGACGGGTATAATGGAAACACCATATATTTT
v_call: TRBV19; j_call: TRBJ1-3; clone_size: -; d_call: TRBD1; cdr3_aa: CASTSSGTGIGNTIYF; cdr3_nt: TGTGCCAGTACCAGTTCCGGGACAGGGATTGGAAACACCATATATTTT
v_call: TRBV4-2; j_call: TRBJ1-1; clone_size: -; d_call: -; cdr3_aa: CASSQDGRNGAFF; cdr3_nt: TGTGCCAGCAGCCAAGATGGAAGGAATGGAGCTTTCTTT
v_call: TRBV28; j_call: TRBJ1-6; clone_size: -; d_call: TRBD1; cdr3_aa: CASSLLGQGLNSPLHF; cdr3_nt: TGTGCCAGCAGCCTCCTGGGACAGGGTCTAAATTCACCCCTCCACTTT
v_call: TRBV19; j_call: TRBJ2-7; clone_size: -; d_call: -; cdr3_aa: CASSISGHLYEQYF; cdr3_nt: TGTGCCAGTAGTATTTCCGGACACCTCTACGAGCAGTACTTC
v_call: TRBV6-5; j_call: TRBJ2-1; clone_size: once; d_call: -; cdr3_aa: CASSYATKGGNEQFF; cdr3_nt: TGTGCCAGCAGTTACGCTACGAAGGGCGGGAATGAGCAGTTCTTC
v_call: TRBV19; j_call: TRBJ1-5; clone_size: -; d_call: TRBD1; cdr3_aa: CASQITGAGNQPQHF; cdr3_nt: TGTGCCAGCCAGATTACAGGGGCAGGCAATCAGCCCCAGCATTTT